This T cell receptor beta chain was obtained from a study of shared clonotypes between healthy human individuals. General study findings and limits: Large depth notwithstanding, sorted-subset sequencing proved incomplete by rarefaction. Generally, estimated richness proved larger in naive subsets than it did in memory subsets. It was anticipated that sequencing depth would influence how many clonotypes donors shared.

Naive CD8 cells were CD45RO-negative, positively selected for CCR7, excluding terminally differentiated effector memory CD45RA+ cells. The length of the CDR3 is 15 residues. Trimming removed 6 bases from V and 3 bases from J; junction bases left unmatched: 10. Germline loops: CDR1 MNHEY, CDR2 SVGAGI. As processed by the authors: Filtering differed since immunoSEQ provided only junctions, with no quality scores. Sequencing used immunoSEQ multiplex PCR; TCRdb keeps in-frame clones, though not all of them. V and J calls plus clone size are reproduced from that table; the DNA served to infer D and trimming. The sample holds some 2,000,000 clones; about 95% are singletons and the top ten take roughly 1%. A note on this clone: Its specificity is unknown.

This receptor was taken from a man between 18 and 29 years old in good health. The sample taken for sequencing was naive CD8+ T cells sorted from blood. The rearrangement uses TRBV6-5 and TRBJ2-7, with 8 positions matching TRBD1. This chain's CDR3 is CASSPVDRGNYEQYF. CDR3 sequence (DNA): TGTGCCAGCAGCCCCGTCGACAGGGGTAACTACGAGCAGTACTTC.